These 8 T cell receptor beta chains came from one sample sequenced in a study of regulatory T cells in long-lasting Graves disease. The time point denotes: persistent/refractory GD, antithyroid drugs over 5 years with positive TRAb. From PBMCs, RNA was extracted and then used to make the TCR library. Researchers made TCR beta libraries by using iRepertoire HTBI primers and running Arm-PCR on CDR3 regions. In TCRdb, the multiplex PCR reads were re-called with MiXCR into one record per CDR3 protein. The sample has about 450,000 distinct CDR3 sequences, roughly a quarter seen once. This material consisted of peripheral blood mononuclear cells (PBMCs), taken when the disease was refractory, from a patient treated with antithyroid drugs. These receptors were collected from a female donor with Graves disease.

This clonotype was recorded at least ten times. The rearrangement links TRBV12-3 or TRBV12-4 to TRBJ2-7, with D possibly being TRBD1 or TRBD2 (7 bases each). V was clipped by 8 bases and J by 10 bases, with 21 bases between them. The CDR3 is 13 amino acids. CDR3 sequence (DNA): TGTGCCAGCGGGGGGGGACAGTCCATACCCCAGTACTTC. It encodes CASGGGQSIPQYF.

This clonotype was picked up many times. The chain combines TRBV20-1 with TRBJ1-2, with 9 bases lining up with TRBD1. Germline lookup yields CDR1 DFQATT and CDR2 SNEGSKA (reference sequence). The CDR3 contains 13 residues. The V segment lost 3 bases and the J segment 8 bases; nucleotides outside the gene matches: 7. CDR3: CSASLIQGAGYTF. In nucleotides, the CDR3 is TGCAGTGCTAGCCTGATACAGGGGGCAGGCTACACCTTC.

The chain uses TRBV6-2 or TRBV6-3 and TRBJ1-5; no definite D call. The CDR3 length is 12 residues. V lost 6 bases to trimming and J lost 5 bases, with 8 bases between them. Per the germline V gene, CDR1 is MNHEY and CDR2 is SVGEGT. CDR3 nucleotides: TGTGCCAGCAGCAGTTACTATCAGCCCCAGCATTTT. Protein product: CASSSYYQPQHF.

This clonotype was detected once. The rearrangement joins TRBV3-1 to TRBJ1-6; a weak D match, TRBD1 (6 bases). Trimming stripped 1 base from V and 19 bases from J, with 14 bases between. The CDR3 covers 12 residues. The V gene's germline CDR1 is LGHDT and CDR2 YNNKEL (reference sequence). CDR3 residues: CASSQAGGLEHF. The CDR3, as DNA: TGTGCCAGCAGCCAAGCGGGGGGCCTAGAACACTTT.

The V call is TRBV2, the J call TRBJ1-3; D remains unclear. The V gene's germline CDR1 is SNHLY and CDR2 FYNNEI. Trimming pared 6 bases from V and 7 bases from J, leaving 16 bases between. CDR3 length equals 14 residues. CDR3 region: CASSTTNGRNTIYF. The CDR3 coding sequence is TGTGCCAGCAGCACGACAAATGGAAGGAACACCATATATTTT.

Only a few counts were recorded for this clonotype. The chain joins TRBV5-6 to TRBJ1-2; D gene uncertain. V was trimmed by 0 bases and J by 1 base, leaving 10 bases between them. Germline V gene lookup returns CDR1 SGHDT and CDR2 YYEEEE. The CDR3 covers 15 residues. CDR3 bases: TGTGCCAGCAGCTTGGTACAGTCTTTTAACTATGGCTACACCTTC. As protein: CASSLVQSFNYGYTF.

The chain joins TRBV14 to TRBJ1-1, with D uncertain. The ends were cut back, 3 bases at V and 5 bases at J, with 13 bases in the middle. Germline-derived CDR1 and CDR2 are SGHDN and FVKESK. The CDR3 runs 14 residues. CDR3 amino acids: CASSHINVGTEAFF. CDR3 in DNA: TGTGCCAGCAGCCATATTAATGTGGGGACTGAAGCTTTCTTT.

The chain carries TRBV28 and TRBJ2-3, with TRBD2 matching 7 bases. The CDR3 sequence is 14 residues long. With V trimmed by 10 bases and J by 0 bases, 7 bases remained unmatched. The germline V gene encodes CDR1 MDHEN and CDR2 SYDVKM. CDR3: CAMSAGPSTDTQYF. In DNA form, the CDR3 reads TGTGCCATGTCAGCGGGACCGAGCACAGATACGCAGTATTTT.